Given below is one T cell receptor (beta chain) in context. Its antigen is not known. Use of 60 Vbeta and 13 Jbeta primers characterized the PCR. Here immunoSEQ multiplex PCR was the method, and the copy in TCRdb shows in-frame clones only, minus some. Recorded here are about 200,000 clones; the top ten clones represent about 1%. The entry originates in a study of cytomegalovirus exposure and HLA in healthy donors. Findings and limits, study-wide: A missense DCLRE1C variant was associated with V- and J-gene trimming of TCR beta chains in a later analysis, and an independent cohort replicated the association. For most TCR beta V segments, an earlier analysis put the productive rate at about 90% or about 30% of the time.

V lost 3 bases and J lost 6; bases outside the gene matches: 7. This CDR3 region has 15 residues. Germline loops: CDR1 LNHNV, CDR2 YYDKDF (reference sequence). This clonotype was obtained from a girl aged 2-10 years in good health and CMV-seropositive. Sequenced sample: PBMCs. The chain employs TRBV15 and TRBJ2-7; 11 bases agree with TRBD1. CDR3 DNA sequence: TGTGCCACCAGCAGTGGACAGGGGGCAGGGGGCGAGCAGTACTTC. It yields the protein CATSSGQGAGGEQYF.